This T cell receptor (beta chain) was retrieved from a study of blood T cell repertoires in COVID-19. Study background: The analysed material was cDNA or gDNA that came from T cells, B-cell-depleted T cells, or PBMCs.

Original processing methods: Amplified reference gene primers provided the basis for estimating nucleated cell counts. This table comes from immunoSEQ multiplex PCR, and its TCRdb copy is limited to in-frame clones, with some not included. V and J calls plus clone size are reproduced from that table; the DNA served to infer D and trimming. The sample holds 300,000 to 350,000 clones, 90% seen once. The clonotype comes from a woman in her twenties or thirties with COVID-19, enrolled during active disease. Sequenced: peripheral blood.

CDR3 nucleotide sequence: TGTGCCAGCAGCTCTCAGGGACTCCTCTCTGGAAACACCATATATTTT. Protein product: CASSSQGLLSGNTIYF. The chain uses TRBV5-6 and TRBJ1-3; tentative D call: TRBD1 (5 bases). Trimming stripped 3 bases from V and 0 bases from J, with 13 bases between. Looked up from germline, CDR1 is SGHDT and CDR2 is YYEEEE. This CDR3 has 16 amino acids.